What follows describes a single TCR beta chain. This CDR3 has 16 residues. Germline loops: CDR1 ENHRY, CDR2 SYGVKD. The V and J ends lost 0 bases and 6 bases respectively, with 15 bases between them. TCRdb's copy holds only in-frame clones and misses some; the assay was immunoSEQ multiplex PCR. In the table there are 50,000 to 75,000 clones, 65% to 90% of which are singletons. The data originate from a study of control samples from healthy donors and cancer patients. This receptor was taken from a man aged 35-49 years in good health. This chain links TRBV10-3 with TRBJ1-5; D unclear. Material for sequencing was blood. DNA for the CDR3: TGTGCCATCAGTGAGTCTACCCCCGGAGGACGTCAGCCCCAGCATTTT. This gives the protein CAISESTPGGRQPQHF.